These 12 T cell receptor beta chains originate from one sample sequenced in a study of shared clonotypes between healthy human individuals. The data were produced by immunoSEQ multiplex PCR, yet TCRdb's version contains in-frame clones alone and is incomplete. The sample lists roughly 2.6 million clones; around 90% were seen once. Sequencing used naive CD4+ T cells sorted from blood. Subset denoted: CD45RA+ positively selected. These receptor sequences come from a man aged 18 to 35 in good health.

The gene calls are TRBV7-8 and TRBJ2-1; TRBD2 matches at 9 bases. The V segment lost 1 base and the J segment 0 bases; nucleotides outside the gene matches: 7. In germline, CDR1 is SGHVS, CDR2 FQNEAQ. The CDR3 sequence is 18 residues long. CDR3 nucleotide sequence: TGTGCCAGCAGCTTAGTTGCGGGGGGGCCCTTCTCCTACAATGAGCAGTTCTTC. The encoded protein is CASSLVAGGPFSYNEQFF.

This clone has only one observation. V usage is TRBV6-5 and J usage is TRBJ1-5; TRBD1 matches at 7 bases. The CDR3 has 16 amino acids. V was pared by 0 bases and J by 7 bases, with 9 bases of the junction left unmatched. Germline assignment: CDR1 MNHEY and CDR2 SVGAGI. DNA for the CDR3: TGTGCCAGCAGTTACTCCGGGACAGTTAGTGGACAGCCCCAGCATTTT. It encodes CASSYSGTVSGQPQHF.

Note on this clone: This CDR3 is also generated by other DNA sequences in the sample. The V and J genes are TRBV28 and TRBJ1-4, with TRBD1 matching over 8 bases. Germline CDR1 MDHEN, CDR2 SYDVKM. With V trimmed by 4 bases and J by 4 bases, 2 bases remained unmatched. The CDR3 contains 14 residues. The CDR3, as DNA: TGTGCCAGCAGTTCGGGACAGGTTAATGAAAAACTGTTTTTT. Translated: CASSSGQVNEKLFF.

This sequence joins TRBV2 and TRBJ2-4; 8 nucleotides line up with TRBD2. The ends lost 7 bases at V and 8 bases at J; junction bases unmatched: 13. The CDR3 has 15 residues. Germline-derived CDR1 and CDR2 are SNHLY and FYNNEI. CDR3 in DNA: TGTGCCAGCAACCTGTCAGGCGGGGGGACTGACATTCAGTACTTC. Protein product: CASNLSGGGTDIQYF.

For the CDR3, the DNA is TGCGCCAGCAGCCAAGATTTCGACAGTTCTAGCACAGATACGCAGTATTTT. Translating it yields CASSQDFDSSSTDTQYF. The V gene is TRBV4-3, the J gene TRBJ2-3; D might be TRBD1 (5 bases). The ends were cut back, 0 bases at V and 0 bases at J, with 13 bases in the middle. CDR1 and CDR2 from the germline V gene are LGHNA and YSLEER. The CDR3 has 17 residues.

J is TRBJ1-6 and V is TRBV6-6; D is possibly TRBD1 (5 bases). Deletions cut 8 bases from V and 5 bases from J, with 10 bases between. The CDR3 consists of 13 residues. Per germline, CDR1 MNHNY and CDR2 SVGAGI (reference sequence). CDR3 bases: TGTGCCAGCCAAGACAGCGATAATTCACCCCTCCACTTT. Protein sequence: CASQDSDNSPLHF.

CDR3 sequence: CASSRDLSGEQFF. CDR3 DNA sequence: TGTGCCAGCAGTAGGGATTTGTCGGGTGAGCAGTTCTTC. This chain links TRBV6-5 with TRBJ2-1, with unresolved D. Looked up from germline, CDR1 is MNHEY and CDR2 is SVGAGI. Trimming removed 5 bases from V and 9 bases from J, with 14 bases in between. The CDR3 runs 13 residues.

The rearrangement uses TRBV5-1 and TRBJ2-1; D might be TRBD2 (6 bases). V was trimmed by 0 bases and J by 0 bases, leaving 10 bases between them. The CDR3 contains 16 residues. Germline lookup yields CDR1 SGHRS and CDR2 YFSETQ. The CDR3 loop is CASSLEGDFSYNEQFF. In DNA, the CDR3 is TGCGCCAGCAGCTTGGAAGGGGACTTCTCCTACAATGAGCAGTTCTTC.

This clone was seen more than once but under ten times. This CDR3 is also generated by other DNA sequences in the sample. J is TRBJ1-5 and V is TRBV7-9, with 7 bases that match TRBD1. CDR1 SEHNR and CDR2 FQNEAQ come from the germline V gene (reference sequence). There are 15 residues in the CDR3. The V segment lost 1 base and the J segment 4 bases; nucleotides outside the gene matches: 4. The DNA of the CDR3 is TGTGCCAGCAGCTTAGGTGGGACAGTAAATCAGCCCCAGCATTTT. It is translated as CASSLGGTVNQPQHF.

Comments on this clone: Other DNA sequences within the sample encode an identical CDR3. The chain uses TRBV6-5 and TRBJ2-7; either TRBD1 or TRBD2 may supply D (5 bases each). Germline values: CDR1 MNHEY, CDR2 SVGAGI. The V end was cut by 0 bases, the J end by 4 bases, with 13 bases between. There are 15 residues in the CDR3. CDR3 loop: CASSYSGAGLYEQYF. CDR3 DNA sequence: TGTGCCAGCAGTTACTCCGGGGCTGGCCTTTACGAGCAGTACTTC.

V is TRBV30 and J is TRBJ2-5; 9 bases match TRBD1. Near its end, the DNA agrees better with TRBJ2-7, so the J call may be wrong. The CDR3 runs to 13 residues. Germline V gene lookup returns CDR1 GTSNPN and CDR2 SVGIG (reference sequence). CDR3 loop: CAWTGTGNHEQYF. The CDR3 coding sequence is TGTGCCTGGACCGGGACAGGGAACCACGAGCAGTACTTC.

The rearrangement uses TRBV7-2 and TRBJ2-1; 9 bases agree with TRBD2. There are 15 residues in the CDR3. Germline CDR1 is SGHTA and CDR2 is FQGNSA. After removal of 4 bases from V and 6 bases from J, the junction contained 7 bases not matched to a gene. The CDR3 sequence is CASSSLAGFINEQFF. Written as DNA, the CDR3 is TGTGCCAGCAGCTCCCTAGCGGGGTTCATCAATGAGCAGTTCTTC.